This T cell receptor beta chain is drawn from a study of blood T cell repertoires in COVID-19. Study-level background: The United States, Italy and Spain provided the acute and convalescent COVID-19 samples.

The table came from immunoSEQ multiplex PCR; TCRdb's copy has only in-frame clones and leaves some out. There are roughly 65,000 clones in the sample; under 95% occur only once, and approximately 2.6% lies in the top ten. Germline-derived CDR1 and CDR2 are MNHNY and SVGAGI (reference sequence). The CDR3 is 19 amino acids. The V and J ends lost 5 bases and 9 bases respectively, with 32 bases between them. The sample consisted of peripheral blood. The origin of this receptor is a man aged 70-80 years with active COVID-19. The chain carries TRBV6-6 and TRBJ2-1; tentatively, D is TRBD1 (5 bases). CDR3 DNA sequence: TGTGCCAGCAGTCCACGTGGGGATCTGTGGAGACCCGCTCAGGGTGAGCAGTTCTTC. This codes for CASSPRGDLWRPAQGEQFF.